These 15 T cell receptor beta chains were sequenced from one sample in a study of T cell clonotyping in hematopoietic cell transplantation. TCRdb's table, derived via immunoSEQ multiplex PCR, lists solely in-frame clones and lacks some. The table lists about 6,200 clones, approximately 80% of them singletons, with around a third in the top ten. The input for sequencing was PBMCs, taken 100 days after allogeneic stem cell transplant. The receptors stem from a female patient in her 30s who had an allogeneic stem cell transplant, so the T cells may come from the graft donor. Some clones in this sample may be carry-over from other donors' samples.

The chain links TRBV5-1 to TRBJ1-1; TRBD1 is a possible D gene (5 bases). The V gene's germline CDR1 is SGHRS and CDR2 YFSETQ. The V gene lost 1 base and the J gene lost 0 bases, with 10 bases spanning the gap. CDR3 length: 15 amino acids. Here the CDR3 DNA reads TGCGCCAGCAGCTTGTCTGGGGGTTTGAACACTGAAGCTTTCTTT. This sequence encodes CASSLSGGLNTEAFF.

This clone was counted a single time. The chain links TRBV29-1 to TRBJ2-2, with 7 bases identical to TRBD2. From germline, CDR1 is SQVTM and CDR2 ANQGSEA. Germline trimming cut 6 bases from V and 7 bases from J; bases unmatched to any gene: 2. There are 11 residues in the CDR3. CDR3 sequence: CSVWGGGELFF. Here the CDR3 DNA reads TGCAGCGTGTGGGGGGGCGGGGAGCTGTTTTTT.

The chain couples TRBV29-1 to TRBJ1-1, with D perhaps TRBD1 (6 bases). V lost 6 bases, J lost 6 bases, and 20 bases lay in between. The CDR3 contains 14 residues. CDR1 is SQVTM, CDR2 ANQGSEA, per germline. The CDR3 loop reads CSVFGQRMEPEAFF. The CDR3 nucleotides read TGCAGCGTATTTGGACAGAGGATGGAGCCTGAAGCTTTCTTT. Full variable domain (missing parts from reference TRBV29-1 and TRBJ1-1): SAVISQKPSRDICQRGTSLTIQCQVDSQVTMMFWYRQQPGQSLTLIATANQGSEATYESGFVIDKFPISRPNLTFSTLTVSNMSPEDSSIYLCSVFGQRMEPEAFFGQGTRLTVV.

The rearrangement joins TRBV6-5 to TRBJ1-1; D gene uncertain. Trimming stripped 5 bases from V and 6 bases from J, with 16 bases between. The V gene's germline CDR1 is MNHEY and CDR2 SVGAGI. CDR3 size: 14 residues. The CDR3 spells CASSHPFGHAEAFF. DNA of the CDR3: TGTGCCAGCAGTCACCCTTTCGGTCATGCTGAAGCTTTCTTT.

In DNA form, the CDR3 reads TGTGCCAGCAGTGAATATCCTCTGGGGGGCGGAGATACGCAGTATTTT. It is translated as CASSEYPLGGGDTQYF. The chain recombines TRBV25-1 with TRBJ2-3; D is perhaps TRBD1 or TRBD2 (6 bases each). The germline V gene encodes CDR1 MGHDK and CDR2 SYGVNS. The CDR3 covers 16 residues. Between the trimmed V and J ends, which lost 0 bases and 5 bases, there was a span of 15 bases.

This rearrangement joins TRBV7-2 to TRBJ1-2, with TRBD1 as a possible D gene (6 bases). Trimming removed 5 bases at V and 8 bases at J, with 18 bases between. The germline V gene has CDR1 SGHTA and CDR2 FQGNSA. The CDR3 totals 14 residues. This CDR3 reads CASSQSQGGGGYTF. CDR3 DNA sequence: TGTGCCAGCAGCCAGAGTCAGGGTGGGGGCGGCTACACCTTC.

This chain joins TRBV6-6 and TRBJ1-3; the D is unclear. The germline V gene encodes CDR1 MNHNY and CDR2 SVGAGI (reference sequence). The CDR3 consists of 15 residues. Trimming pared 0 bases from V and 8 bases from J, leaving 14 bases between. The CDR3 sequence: CASSYSTLEDDTIYF. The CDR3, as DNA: TGTGCCAGCAGTTACTCGACGCTGGAGGACGACACCATATATTTT.

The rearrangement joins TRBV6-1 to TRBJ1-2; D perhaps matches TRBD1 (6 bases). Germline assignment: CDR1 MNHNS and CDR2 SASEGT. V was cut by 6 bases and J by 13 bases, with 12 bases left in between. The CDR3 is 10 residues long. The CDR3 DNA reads TGTGCCAGCAGGGAGACAGGACTCACCTTC. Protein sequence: CASRETGLTF.

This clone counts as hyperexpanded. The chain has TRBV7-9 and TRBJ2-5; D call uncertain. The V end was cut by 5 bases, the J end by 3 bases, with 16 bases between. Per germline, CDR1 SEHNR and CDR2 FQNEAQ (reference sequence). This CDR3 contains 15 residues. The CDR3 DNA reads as TGTGCCAGCAGCCCCGAGTTGTCGATGGAAGAGACCCAGTACTTC. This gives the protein CASSPELSMEETQYF. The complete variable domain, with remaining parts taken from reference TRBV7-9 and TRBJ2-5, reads DTGVSQNPRHKITKRGQNVTFRCDPISEHNRLYWYRQTLGQGPEFLTYFQNEAQLEKSRLLSDRFSAERPKGSFSTLEIQRTEQGDSAMYLCASSPELSMEETQYFGPGTRLLVL.

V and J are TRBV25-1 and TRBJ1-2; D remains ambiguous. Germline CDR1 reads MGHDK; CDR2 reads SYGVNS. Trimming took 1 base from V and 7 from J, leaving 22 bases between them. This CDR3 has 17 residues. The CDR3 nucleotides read TGTGCCAGCAGTGAATCCGGCTTTAGCCGTATAGAGGGTGGCTACACCTTC. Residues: CASSESGFSRIEGGYTF.

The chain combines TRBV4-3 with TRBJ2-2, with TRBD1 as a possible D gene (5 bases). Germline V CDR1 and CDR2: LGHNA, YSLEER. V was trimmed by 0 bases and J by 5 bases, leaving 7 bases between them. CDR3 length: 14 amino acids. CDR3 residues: CASSQDQGTGELFF. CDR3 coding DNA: TGCGCCAGCAGCCAAGATCAGGGTACCGGGGAGCTGTTTTTT.

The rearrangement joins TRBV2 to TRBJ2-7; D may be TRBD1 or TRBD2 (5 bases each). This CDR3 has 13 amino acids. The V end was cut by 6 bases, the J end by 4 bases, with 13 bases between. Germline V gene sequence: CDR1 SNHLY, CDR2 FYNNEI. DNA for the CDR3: TGTGCCAGCAGCGGGGAGAACAGGTACGAGCAGTACTTC. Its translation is CASSGENRYEQYF.

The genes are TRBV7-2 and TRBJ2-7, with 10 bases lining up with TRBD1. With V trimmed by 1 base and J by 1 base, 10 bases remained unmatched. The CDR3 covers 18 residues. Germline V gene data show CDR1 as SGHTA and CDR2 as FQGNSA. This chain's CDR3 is CASSLVYIGQGGSYEQYF. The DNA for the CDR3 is TGTGCCAGCAGCTTAGTCTATATCGGACAGGGGGGGTCCTACGAGCAGTACTTC.

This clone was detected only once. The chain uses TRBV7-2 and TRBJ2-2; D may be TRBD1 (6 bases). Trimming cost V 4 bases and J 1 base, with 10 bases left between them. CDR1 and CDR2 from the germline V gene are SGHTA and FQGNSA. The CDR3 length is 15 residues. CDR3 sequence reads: CASSSNRENTGELFF. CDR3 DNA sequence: TGTGCCAGCAGCTCAAACAGGGAGAACACCGGGGAGCTGTTTTTT.

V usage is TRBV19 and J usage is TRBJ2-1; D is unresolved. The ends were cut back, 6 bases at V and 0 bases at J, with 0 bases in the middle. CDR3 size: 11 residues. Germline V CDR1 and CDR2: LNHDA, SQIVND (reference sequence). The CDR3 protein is CASSSYNEQFF. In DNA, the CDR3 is TGTGCCAGTAGCTCCTACAATGAGCAGTTCTTC. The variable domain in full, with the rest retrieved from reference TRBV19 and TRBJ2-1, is DGGITQSPKYLFRKEGQNVTLSCEQNLNHDAMYWYRQDPGQGLRLIYYSQIVNDFQKGDIAEGYSVSREKKESFPLTVTSAQKNPTAFYLCASSSYNEQFFGPGTRLTVL.